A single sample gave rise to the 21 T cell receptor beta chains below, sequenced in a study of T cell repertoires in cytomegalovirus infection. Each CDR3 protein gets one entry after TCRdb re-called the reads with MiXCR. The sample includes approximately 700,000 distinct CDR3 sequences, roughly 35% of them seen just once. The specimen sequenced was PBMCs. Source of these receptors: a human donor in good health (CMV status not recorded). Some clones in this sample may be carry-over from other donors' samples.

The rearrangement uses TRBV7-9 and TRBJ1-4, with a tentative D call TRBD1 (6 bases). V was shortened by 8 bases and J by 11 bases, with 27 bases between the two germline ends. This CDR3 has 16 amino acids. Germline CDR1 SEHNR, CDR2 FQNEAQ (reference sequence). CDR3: CASGSSGGRGGEKLFF. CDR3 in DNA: TGTGCCAGCGGATCATCCGGGGGGCGCGGAGGCGAGAAACTGTTTTTT.

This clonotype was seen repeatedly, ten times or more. CDR3 region: CASSRTHYSGMGAYEQYF. Written as DNA, the CDR3 is TGTGCCAGCAGCCGCACGCACTATAGCGGGATGGGGGCCTACGAGCAGTACTTC. The V gene is TRBV11-2, the J gene TRBJ2-7, with 8 bases aligning to TRBD2. The CDR3 is 18 residues long. Trimming took 5 bases from V and 2 from J; bases not matched to a gene: 17. Germline V gene lookup returns CDR1 SGHAT and CDR2 FQNNGV.

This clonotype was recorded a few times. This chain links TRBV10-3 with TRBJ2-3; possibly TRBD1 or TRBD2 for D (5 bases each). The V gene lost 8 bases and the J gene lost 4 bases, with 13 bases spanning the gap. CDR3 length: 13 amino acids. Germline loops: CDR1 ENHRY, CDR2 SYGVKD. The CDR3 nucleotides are TGTGCCATCGGGGCGGGCAGAGCAGATACGCAGTATTTT. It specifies CAIGAGRADTQYF.

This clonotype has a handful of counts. The CDR3 DNA follows: TGTGCCAGCAGCTTAGGTGGCTATGGCAATCAGCCCCAGCATTTT. Translating gives CASSLGGYGNQPQHF. The V and J genes are TRBV13 and TRBJ1-5; D call uncertain. Germline CDR1 reads PRHDT; CDR2 reads FYEKMQ (reference sequence). V shed 0 bases and J shed 2 bases, with 8 bases lying between them. The CDR3 loop spans 15 amino acids. Full variable domain (outside the CDR3, taken from reference TRBV13 and TRBJ1-5): AAGVIQSPRHLIKEKRETATLKCYPIPRHDTVYWYQQGPGQDPQFLISFYEKMQSDKGSIPDRFSAQQFSDYHSELNMSSLELGDSALYFCASSLGGYGNQPQHFGDGTRLSIL.

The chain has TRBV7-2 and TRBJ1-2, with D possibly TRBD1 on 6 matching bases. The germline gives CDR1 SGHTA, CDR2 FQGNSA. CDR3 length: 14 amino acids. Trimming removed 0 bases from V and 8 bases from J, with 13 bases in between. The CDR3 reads CASSLAGGREGYTF. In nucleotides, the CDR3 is TGTGCCAGCAGCTTAGCGGGGGGGCGTGAAGGCTACACCTTC.

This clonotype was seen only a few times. CDR3 protein: CASSQDPTSSYEQYF. For the CDR3, the DNA is TGCGCCAGCAGCCAAGATCCCACCAGCTCCTACGAGCAGTACTTC. This chain connects TRBV4-3 to TRBJ2-7; D is unclear. Germline V gene data show CDR1 as LGHNA and CDR2 as YSLEER. Between the trimmed V and J ends, which lost 0 bases and 0 bases, there was a span of 9 bases. CDR3 length equals 15 residues.

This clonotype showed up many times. The CDR3 DNA reads TGTGCCAGCAGCCACGGGACTAGCGGGAGGGAGCAGTACTTC. Protein sequence: CASSHGTSGREQYF. The rearrangement links TRBV7-2 to TRBJ2-7; TRBD2 aligns across 15 bases. V dropped 5 bases and J dropped 7; count of bases not matched to a gene: 3. Germline V CDR1 and CDR2: SGHTA, FQGNSA. The CDR3 contains 14 residues.

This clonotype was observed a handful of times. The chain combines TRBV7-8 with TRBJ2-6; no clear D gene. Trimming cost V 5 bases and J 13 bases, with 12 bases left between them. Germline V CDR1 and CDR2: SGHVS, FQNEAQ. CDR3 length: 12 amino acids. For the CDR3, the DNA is TGTGCCAGCAGCCTGCCTTCTTGGGTCCTGACTTTC. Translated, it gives CASSLPSWVLTF.

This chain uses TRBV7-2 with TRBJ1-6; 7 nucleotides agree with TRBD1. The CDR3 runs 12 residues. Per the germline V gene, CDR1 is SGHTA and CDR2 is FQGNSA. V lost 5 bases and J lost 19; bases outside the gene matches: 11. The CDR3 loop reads CASSAAGTDIHF. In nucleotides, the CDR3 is TGTGCCAGCAGCGCGGCCGGGACAGATATTCACTTT.

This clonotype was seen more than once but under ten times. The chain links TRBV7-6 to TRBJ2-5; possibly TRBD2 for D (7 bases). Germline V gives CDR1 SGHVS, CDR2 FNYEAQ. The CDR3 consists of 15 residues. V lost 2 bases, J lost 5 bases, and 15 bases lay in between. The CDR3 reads CASSLNGGRVETQYF. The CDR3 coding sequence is TGTGCCAGCAGCTTAAACGGGGGGCGCGTGGAGACCCAGTACTTC.

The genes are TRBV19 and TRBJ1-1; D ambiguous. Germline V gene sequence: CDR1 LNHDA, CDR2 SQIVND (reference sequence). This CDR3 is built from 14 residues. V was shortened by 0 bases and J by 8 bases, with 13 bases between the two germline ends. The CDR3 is CASSIDLWQPEAFF. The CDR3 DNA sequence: TGTGCCAGTAGTATAGATCTGTGGCAGCCCGAAGCTTTCTTT.

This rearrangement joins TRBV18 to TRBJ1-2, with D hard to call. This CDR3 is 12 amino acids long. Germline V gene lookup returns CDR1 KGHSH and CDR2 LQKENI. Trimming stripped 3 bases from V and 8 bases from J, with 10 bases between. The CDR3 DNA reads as TGTGCCAGCTCACCCGACCCGGGGGGCTACACCTTC. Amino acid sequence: CASSPDPGGYTF.

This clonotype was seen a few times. CDR3 bases: TGTGCCAGCAGTTTAACTAGCCGAGATACCGGGGAGCTGTTTTTT. Translated, it gives CASSLTSRDTGELFF. This chain links TRBV12-3 or TRBV12-4 with TRBJ2-2, with a weak D call TRBD2 (6 bases). The CDR3 is made up of 15 amino acids. Trimming cost V 2 bases and J 5 bases, with 12 bases left between them.

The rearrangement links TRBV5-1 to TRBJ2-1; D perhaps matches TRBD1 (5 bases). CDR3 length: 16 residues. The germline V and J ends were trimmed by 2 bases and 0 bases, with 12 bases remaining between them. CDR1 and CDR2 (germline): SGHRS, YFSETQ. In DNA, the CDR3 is TGCGCCAGCAGCTTATTAACAGGTAGCTCCTACAATGAGCAGTTCTTC. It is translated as CASSLLTGSSYNEQFF.

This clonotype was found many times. The CDR3 region has the DNA TGTGCCAGCATCGGGGGGGTGAACACCGGGGAGCTGTTTTTT. As protein: CASIGGVNTGELFF. The V gene is TRBV28, the J gene TRBJ2-2, with 8 bases identical to TRBD2. With V trimmed by 7 bases and J by 1 base, 2 bases remained unmatched. Germline loops: CDR1 MDHEN, CDR2 SYDVKM. The CDR3 covers 14 residues.

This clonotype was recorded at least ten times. The CDR3: CASSQSGQGRNTIYF. DNA of the CDR3: TGTGCCAGCAGTCAATCGGGACAGGGTAGAAACACCATATATTTT. The chain employs TRBV28 and TRBJ1-3; 9 positions agree with TRBD1. The CDR3 totals 15 residues. Germline V CDR1 and CDR2: MDHEN, SYDVKM. The junction had 7 bases not matched to a gene; V was cut back by 5 bases and J by 5 bases.

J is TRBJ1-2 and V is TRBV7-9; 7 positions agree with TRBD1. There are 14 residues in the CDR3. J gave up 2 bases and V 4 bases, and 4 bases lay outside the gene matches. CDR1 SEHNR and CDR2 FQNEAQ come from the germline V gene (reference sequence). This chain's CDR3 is CASSSTGVNYGYTF. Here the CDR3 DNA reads TGTGCCAGCAGCTCTACAGGGGTGAACTATGGCTACACCTTC.

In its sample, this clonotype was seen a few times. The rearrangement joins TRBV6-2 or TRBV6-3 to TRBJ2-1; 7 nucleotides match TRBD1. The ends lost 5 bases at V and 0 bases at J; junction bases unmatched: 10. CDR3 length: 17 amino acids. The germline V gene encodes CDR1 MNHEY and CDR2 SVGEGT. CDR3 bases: TGTGCCAGCAGTCACCTCCCAGGACAGGCCTCCTACAATGAGCAGTTCTTC. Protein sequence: CASSHLPGQASYNEQFF.

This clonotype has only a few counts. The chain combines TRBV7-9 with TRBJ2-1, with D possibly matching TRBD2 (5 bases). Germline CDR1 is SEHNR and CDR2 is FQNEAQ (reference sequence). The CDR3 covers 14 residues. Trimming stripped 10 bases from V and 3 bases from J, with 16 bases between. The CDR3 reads CAILGVGHYNEQFF. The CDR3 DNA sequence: TGTGCCATCCTGGGAGTAGGTCACTACAATGAGCAGTTCTTC.

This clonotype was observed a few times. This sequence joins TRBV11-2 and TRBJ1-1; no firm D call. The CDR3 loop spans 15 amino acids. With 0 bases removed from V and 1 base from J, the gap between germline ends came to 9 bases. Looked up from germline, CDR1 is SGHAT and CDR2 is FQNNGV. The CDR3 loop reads CASSLDSKGNTEAFF. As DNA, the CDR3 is TGTGCCAGCAGCTTAGACTCAAAGGGGAACACTGAAGCTTTCTTT. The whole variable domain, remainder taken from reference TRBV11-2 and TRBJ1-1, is EAGVAQSPRYKIIEKRQSVAFWCNPISGHATLYWYQQILGQGPKLLIQFQNNGVVDDSQLPKDRFSAERLKGVDSTLKIQPAKLEDSAVYLCASSLDSKGNTEAFFGQGTRLTVV.

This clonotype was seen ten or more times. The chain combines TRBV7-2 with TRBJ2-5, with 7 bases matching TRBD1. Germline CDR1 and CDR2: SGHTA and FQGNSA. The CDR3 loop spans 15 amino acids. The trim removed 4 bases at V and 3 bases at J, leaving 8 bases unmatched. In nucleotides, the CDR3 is TGTGCCAGCAGCTGGGGACCGACAGGGAAAGAGACCCAGTACTTC. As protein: CASSWGPTGKETQYF.